A selection of T cell receptor beta chains follows, all from one sample in a study of low-dose radiotherapy and immunotherapy resistance in tumors. TCRdb ran MiXCR on the reads and lists one entry per CDR3 protein. This sample yields tens of thousands of distinct CDR3 sequences, of which around 30% are seen a single time; around 10% belongs to the top ten. Sample: PBMCs, taken before treatment. The receptors shown here come from a female donor with ovarian cancer. Both conserved end residues are part of each CDR3. The order of the fields is V gene, J gene, CDR3 protein.

TRBV12-3/TRBV12-4	TRBJ2-4	CASSLPYRDSKNIQYF
TRBV29-1	TRBJ1-1	CSVEGLRGLSEAFF
TRBV27	TRBJ1-3	CASSLRPYSGNTIYF
TRBV12-3/TRBV12-4	TRBJ2-1	CASSLMGQTSEQFF
TRBV28	TRBJ2-3	CASSYSTLTITDTQYF
TRBV3-1	TRBJ1-5	CASSQGADQPQHF
TRBV30	TRBJ2-7	CACAPADYEQYF
TRBV20-1	TRBJ2-3	CSARRGTSPLGADTQYF
TRBV6-2/TRBV6-3	TRBJ2-2	CAITNTGELFF
TRBV30	TRBJ1-4	CAWRPGQQFATNEKLFF
TRBV5-1	TRBJ1-4	CASSTGLNEKLFF
TRBV20-1	TRBJ1-1	CSARDPGFEAFF
TRBV12-3/TRBV12-4	TRBJ1-2	CASSRGTGGNYGYTF
TRBV12-5	TRBJ2-7	CASGLVTGTAYEQYF
TRBV7-3	TRBJ1-1	CASSLSFGVHTEAFF
TRBV19	TRBJ2-7	CASSIGVTGAGEQYF
TRBV4-3	TRBJ1-4	CASSQYGTGNEKLFF
TRBV29-1	TRBJ2-6	CSVSTQGAPGANVLTF
TRBV19	TRBJ2-7	CASSTTQLAHEQYF
TRBV20-1	TRBJ2-1	CSASRGSGGAYNEQFF
TRBV4-1	TRBJ1-1	CASSQEGGLLEAFF
TRBV7-9	TRBJ1-2	CASSFQGSYGYTF